The 23 T cell receptor beta chains reported below all come from one sample, sequenced in a study of blood T cells in healthy people across ages. A second PCR, run for about 6 to 12 cycles, used a sample-barcoded 5' primer plus a J-beta primer mix. TCRdb fed the 5' RACE reads into MiXCR, producing one record per CDR3 protein. The table lists around 1,500,000 distinct CDR3 sequences, approximately 38% of them singletons. Source material: blood. The receptors were sampled from a young woman in good health.

The gene calls are TRBV27 and TRBJ2-7; D is uncertain. Looked up from germline, CDR1 is MNHEY and CDR2 is SMNVEV (reference sequence). Trimming cost V 3 bases and J 0 bases, with 9 bases left between them. This CDR3 has 14 amino acids. Here the CDR3 DNA reads TGTGCCAGCAGTTTTGCAGCCTTCTCCTACGAGCAGTACTTC. It yields the protein CASSFAAFSYEQYF.

This clonotype came up a few times. The chain employs TRBV20-1 and TRBJ2-7, with 11 bases identical to TRBD2. Germline lookup yields CDR1 DFQATT and CDR2 SNEGSKA (reference sequence). This CDR3 has 15 residues. V lost 2 bases to trimming and J lost 0 bases; unmatched junction nucleotides: 3. CDR3 loop: CSARLTSGVSYEQYF. CDR3 bases: TGCAGTGCTAGATTGACTAGCGGGGTCTCCTACGAGCAGTACTTC.

The CDR3 protein is CASSLSPTGQGSIQYF. CDR3 bases: TGTGCCAGCAGCTTAAGCCCCACCGGACAGGGCTCCATTCAGTACTTC. The chain joins TRBV7-3 to TRBJ2-4; 8 nucleotides line up with TRBD1. V lost 1 base and J lost 9; bases outside the gene matches: 11. The CDR3 has 16 residues. Germline CDR1 and CDR2: SGHTA and FQGTGA.

This clonotype came up once. DNA for the CDR3: TGTGCCTGGAGTGGACCGGGGACAGGGAGTGAAAAACTGTTTTTT. Amino acids: CAWSGPGTGSEKLFF. This rearrangement joins TRBV30 to TRBJ1-4; TRBD1 matches at 9 bases. Losses at the gene ends were 1 base for V and 7 bases for J; bases not matched to a gene: 7. The length of the CDR3 is 15 residues. Per the germline V gene, CDR1 is GTSNPN and CDR2 is SVGIG (reference sequence).

The chain recombines TRBV20-1 with TRBJ2-5; TRBD1 is a possible D gene (6 bases). The DNA end favors TRBJ2-7, so the J call may be wrong. The CDR3 length is 16 residues. The germline CDR1 and CDR2 sequences are DFQATT and SNEGSKA (reference sequence). CDR3 DNA: TGCAGTGCTGATTCTCACACGACAGGCCCAAACTACGAGCAGTACTTC. Amino acids: CSADSHTTGPNYEQYF.

This chain joins TRBV12-3 or TRBV12-4 and TRBJ2-1; D is unresolved. Trimming cost V 6 bases and J 0 bases, with 9 bases left between them. The CDR3 spans 14 residues. The CDR3, as DNA: TGTGCCAGCAGAGGCGCAAGCTCCTACAATGAGCAGTTCTTC. Translating gives CASRGASSYNEQFF.

In its sample, this clonotype was seen a few times. This chain joins TRBV29-1 and TRBJ1-1, with D maybe TRBD1 (5 bases). The V gene's germline CDR1 is SQVTM and CDR2 ANQGSEA. The CDR3 contains 13 residues. Trimming took off 3 bases at V and 2 bases at J, with 10 bases between the two ends. CDR3: CSVESGSNTEAFF. In DNA form, the CDR3 reads TGCAGCGTTGAGTCAGGGAGTAACACTGAAGCTTTCTTT. The full variable domain, its missing parts supplied by reference TRBV29-1 and TRBJ1-1, is SAVISQKPSRDICQRGTSLTIQCQVDSQVTMMFWYRQQPGQSLTLIATANQGSEATYESGFVIDKFPISRPNLTFSTLTVSNMSPEDSSIYLCSVESGSNTEAFFGQGTRLTVV.

This clonotype has more than one count but fewer than ten. The chain has TRBV6-1 and TRBJ2-7; D gene unclear. V lost 0 bases and J 1 base, leaving 7 bases between the germline ends. The CDR3 spans 14 residues. Germline V CDR1 and CDR2: MNHNS, SASEGT. The CDR3 DNA reads as TGTGCCAGCAGTGAAGCGGCGCAGTCCTACGAGCAGTACTTC. Protein: CASSEAAQSYEQYF.

This clonotype was observed a few times. The CDR3 DNA reads as TGTGCCAGCAGCTTATCGCACCATTCGGGGCGCTACGAGCAGTACTTC. Translated: CASSLSHHSGRYEQYF. This sequence joins TRBV7-2 and TRBJ2-7; D could derive from TRBD1 or TRBD2 (5 bases each). Germline V gives CDR1 SGHTA, CDR2 FQGNSA. The CDR3 runs to 16 residues. Trimming removed 2 bases from V and 3 bases from J, with 17 bases in between.

The gene calls are TRBV6-6 and TRBJ1-1, with D uncertain. This CDR3 has 13 residues. Trimming pared 2 bases from V and 3 bases from J, leaving 7 bases between. The V gene's germline CDR1 is MNHNY and CDR2 SVGAGI (reference sequence). CDR3 residues: CASSYVEDTEAFF. The CDR3 nucleotides are TGTGCCAGCAGTTACGTGGAAGACACTGAAGCTTTCTTT.

The chain has TRBV20-1 and TRBJ2-3; 10 bases line up with TRBD2. Trimming removed 6 bases from V and 5 bases from J; junction bases left unmatched: 8. The CDR3 consists of 14 residues. Germline values: CDR1 DFQATT, CDR2 SNEGSKA (reference sequence). CDR3 sequence reads: CSATSGGAKDTQYF. The CDR3 coding sequence is TGCAGTGCAACAAGCGGGGGGGCTAAAGATACGCAGTATTTT.

The V call is TRBV20-1, the J call TRBJ1-1, with no clear D. Germline loops: CDR1 DFQATT, CDR2 SNEGSKA (reference sequence). CDR3 length: 16 amino acids. Trimming removed 5 bases from V and 1 base from J, with 20 bases in between. The CDR3 DNA is TGCAGTGCTCTGGTCAGGAAAGAGGGCTGGAACACTGAAGCTTTCTTT. The encoded protein is CSALVRKEGWNTEAFF.

The gene calls are TRBV5-1 and TRBJ2-3; 7 bases align to TRBD2. V lost 7 bases, J lost 6 bases, and 14 bases stayed unmatched. Per germline, CDR1 SGHRS and CDR2 YFSETQ. The CDR3 runs 15 residues. This chain's CDR3 is CASGGSSGVADTQYF. CDR3 DNA: TGCGCCAGCGGTGGGTCTAGCGGAGTTGCGGATACGCAGTATTTT.

J is TRBJ2-7 and V is TRBV5-1, with D possibly called TRBD1 or TRBD2 (5 bases each). Trimming took off 4 bases at V and 5 bases at J, with 19 bases between the two ends. This CDR3 has 15 residues. Germline lookup yields CDR1 SGHRS and CDR2 YFSETQ. The CDR3 protein is CASSPFDSQRDEQYF. CDR3 in DNA: TGCGCCAGCAGCCCCTTCGACAGCCAGAGGGACGAGCAGTACTTC.

The chain couples TRBV18 to TRBJ2-7; maybe TRBD2 (5 bases). This CDR3 region has 15 residues. Trimming shortened V by 2 bases and J by 4 bases, and 15 bases separated the two germline ends. Germline V gene sequence: CDR1 KGHSH, CDR2 LQKENI. CDR3 residues: CASSPISDYLYEQYF. CDR3 DNA sequence: TGTGCCAGCTCACCAATTTCCGACTACTTATACGAGCAGTACTTC.

This clonotype was recorded many times. The chain uses TRBV7-2 and TRBJ1-2; no reliable D call. This CDR3 region has 15 residues. In germline, CDR1 is SGHTA, CDR2 FQGNSA. Trimming cost V 6 bases and J 2 bases, with 16 bases left between them. CDR3 protein: CASRLFTTENYGYTF. The CDR3 bases are TGTGCCAGCAGGTTGTTTACTACGGAGAACTATGGCTACACCTTC.

This clonotype has only a few counts. The chain employs TRBV10-3 and TRBJ2-4, with D unclear. Germline CDR1 reads ENHRY; CDR2 reads SYGVKD. V was shortened by 3 bases and J by 0 bases, with 6 bases between the two germline ends. The CDR3 runs to 14 residues. CDR3: CAISDDLAKNIQYF. DNA for the CDR3: TGTGCCATCAGTGACGACCTAGCCAAAAACATTCAGTACTTC.

This clonotype was recorded a few times. The V gene is TRBV20-1, the J gene TRBJ2-3; unclear D gene. The CDR3 consists of 16 residues. From germline, CDR1 is DFQATT and CDR2 SNEGSKA (reference sequence). V lost 0 bases, J lost 0 bases, and 13 bases lay in between. CDR3 sequence reads: CSARDYAGPSTDTQYF. CDR3 DNA sequence: TGCAGTGCTAGAGATTACGCAGGTCCTAGCACAGATACGCAGTATTTT.

This chain uses TRBV6-1 with TRBJ2-3, with unresolved D. V was clipped by 2 bases and J by 6 bases, with 9 bases between them. The CDR3 sequence is 13 residues long. Germline loops: CDR1 MNHNS, CDR2 SASEGT. The CDR3 spells CASSEFSIDTQYF. CDR3 DNA sequence: TGTGCCAGCAGTGAATTTTCGATTGATACGCAGTATTTT.

This clonotype has more than one count but fewer than ten. The chain combines TRBV4-2 with TRBJ2-7, with TRBD1 identical over 9 bases. The V gene's germline CDR1 is LGHNA and CDR2 YNFKEQ. The V segment lost 0 bases and the J segment 7 bases; nucleotides outside the gene matches: 10. There are 16 residues in the CDR3. CDR3 DNA: TGTGCCAGCAGCCAAGATAGGACGGACAGGGGCAATGAGCAGTACTTC. Amino acids: CASSQDRTDRGNEQYF.

The J gene is TRBJ2-5, the V gene TRBV2; TRBD1 might be the D (5 bases). Trimming removed 5 bases at V and 5 bases at J, with 15 bases between. The germline gives CDR1 SNHLY, CDR2 FYNNEI. The CDR3 has 14 residues. CDR3 sequence (DNA): TGTGCCAGCAGTTCCGGACACGAGCAGGAGACCCAGTACTTC. Amino acids: CASSSGHEQETQYF.

The V gene is TRBV6-1, the J gene TRBJ2-1; the D call may be TRBD1 or TRBD2 (5 bases each). The CDR3 extends over 15 amino acids. The germline V gene encodes CDR1 MNHNS and CDR2 SASEGT. The V end was cut by 2 bases, the J end by 10 bases, with 18 bases between. CDR3 in DNA: TGTGCCAGCAGTGAACCCCACCTCGGGGCCGGGGAGCAGTTCTTC. This codes for CASSEPHLGAGEQFF.

V is TRBV7-2 and J is TRBJ1-2, with a tentative D call TRBD1 (6 bases). V was shortened by 3 bases and J by 7 bases, with 12 bases between the two germline ends. This CDR3 region has 13 residues. Per the germline V gene, CDR1 is SGHTA and CDR2 is FQGNSA. CDR3 nucleotide sequence: TGTGCCAGCAGCTTCGGGGGGGCACGTGGCTACACCTTC. This encodes CASSFGGARGYTF.